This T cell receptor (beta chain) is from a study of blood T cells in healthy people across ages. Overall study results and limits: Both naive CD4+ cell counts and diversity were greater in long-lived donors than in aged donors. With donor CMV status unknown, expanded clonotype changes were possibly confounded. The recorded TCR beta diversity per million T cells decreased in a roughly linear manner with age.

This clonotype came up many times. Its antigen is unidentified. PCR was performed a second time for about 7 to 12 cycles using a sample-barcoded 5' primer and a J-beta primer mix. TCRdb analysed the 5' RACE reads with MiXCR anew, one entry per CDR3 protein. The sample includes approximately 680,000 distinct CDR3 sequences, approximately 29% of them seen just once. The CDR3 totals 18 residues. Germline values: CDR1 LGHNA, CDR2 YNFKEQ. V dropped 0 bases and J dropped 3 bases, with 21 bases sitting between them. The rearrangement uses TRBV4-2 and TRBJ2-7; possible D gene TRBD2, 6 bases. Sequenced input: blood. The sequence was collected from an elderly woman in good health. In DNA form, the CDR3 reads TGTGCCAGCAGCCAAGATCCACCCCGGGGCGGGGCGAACTACGAGCAGTACTTC. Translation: CASSQDPPRGGANYEQYF.